The rows below give T cell receptor beta chains drawn from one sample of a study of cytomegalovirus exposure and HLA in healthy donors. Profiling relied on immunoSEQ multiplex PCR, and the TCRdb table lists in-frame clones only, not all of them. Of 270,000 or so clones listed, about 90% are singletons. The sequenced material came from PBMCs. These receptors were taken from a girl under 10 years old in good health and CMV-seronegative. The CDR3 runs from the conserved cysteine through the conserved F or W. A D gene is named only where the DNA matches it firmly. Only part of the rows carry a size: once, few, many, or a class if the clone is expanded.

v_call: TRBV5-4
j_call: TRBJ2-1
d_call: TRBD1
clone_size: .
cdr3_aa: CASSRDRGGNEQFF
cdr3_nt: TGTGCCAGCAGCCGGGACAGGGGCGGCAATGAGCAGTTCTTC

v_call: TRBV7-9
j_call: TRBJ2-7
d_call: TRBD1
clone_size: .
cdr3_aa: CASSPPLFRDRSYEQYF
cdr3_nt: TGTGCCAGCAGCCCGCCTCTCTTCCGGGACAGGTCCTACGAGCAGTACTTC

v_call: TRBV19
j_call: TRBJ2-5
d_call: TRBD2
clone_size: .
cdr3_aa: CASSIWTSGQETQYF
cdr3_nt: TGTGCCAGTAGTATTTGGACTAGCGGACAAGAGACCCAGTACTTC

v_call: TRBV9
j_call: TRBJ2-1
d_call: TRBD2
clone_size: .
cdr3_aa: CASSARLAGAEPSYNEQFF
cdr3_nt: TGTGCCAGCAGCGCTCGACTAGCGGGGGCCGAACCCTCCTACAATGAGCAGTTCTTC

v_call: TRBV27
j_call: TRBJ1-6
d_call: .
clone_size: .
cdr3_aa: CASSLFRGSYNSPLHF
cdr3_nt: TGTGCCAGCAGTTTATTCAGGGGCTCCTATAATTCACCCCTCCACTTT

v_call: TRBV5-1
j_call: TRBJ2-1
d_call: TRBD2
clone_size: once
cdr3_aa: CASSLVGLAGGRSYNEQFF
cdr3_nt: TGCGCCAGCAGCTTGGTTGGACTAGCGGGGGGACGCTCCTACAATGAGCAGTTCTTC

v_call: TRBV16
j_call: TRBJ1-4
d_call: TRBD1
clone_size: .
cdr3_aa: CASSLSGQGQEKLFF
cdr3_nt: TGTGCCAGCAGCCTTTCGGGACAGGGGCAGGAAAAACTGTTTTTT

v_call: TRBV9
j_call: TRBJ2-4
d_call: TRBD2
clone_size: once
cdr3_aa: CASSVGGGGDKNIQYF
cdr3_nt: TGTGCCAGCAGCGTAGGGGGGGGAGGGGACAAAAACATTCAGTACTTC

v_call: TRBV4-2
j_call: TRBJ2-3
d_call: .
clone_size: .
cdr3_aa: CASSQGGGAPDTQYF
cdr3_nt: TGTGCCAGCAGCCAAGGTGGGGGGGCCCCAGATACGCAGTATTTT

v_call: TRBV15
j_call: TRBJ2-2
d_call: .
clone_size: .
cdr3_aa: CATQTQVNTGELFF
cdr3_nt: TGTGCCACCCAAACCCAGGTGAACACCGGGGAGCTGTTTTTT

v_call: TRBV5-6
j_call: TRBJ2-6
d_call: .
clone_size: .
cdr3_aa: CASSLGSGSGANVLTF
cdr3_nt: TGTGCCAGCAGCTTGGGGAGTGGGTCTGGGGCCAACGTCCTGACTTTC

v_call: TRBV6-5
j_call: TRBJ2-3
d_call: TRBD2
clone_size: .
cdr3_aa: CASSLGLAATDTQYF
cdr3_nt: TGTGCCAGCAGCCTGGGACTAGCGGCCACAGATACGCAGTATTTT

v_call: TRBV5-8
j_call: TRBJ2-3
d_call: TRBD1
clone_size: .
cdr3_aa: CASFWDRGNTQYF
cdr3_nt: TGTGCCAGCTTCTGGGACAGGGGAAATACGCAGTATTTT

v_call: TRBV27
j_call: TRBJ2-1
d_call: .
clone_size: .
cdr3_aa: CASSLSFPGPRDEQFF
cdr3_nt: TGTGCCAGCAGTTTGAGTTTTCCAGGGCCTAGAGATGAGCAGTTCTTC

v_call: TRBV11-2
j_call: TRBJ1-2
d_call: .
clone_size: .
cdr3_aa: CASSTPSGQPNYGYTF
cdr3_nt: TGTGCCAGCAGCACTCCCTCAGGACAGCCTAACTATGGCTACACCTTC

v_call: TRBV19
j_call: TRBJ1-5
d_call: TRBD1
clone_size: .
cdr3_aa: CASSIVGTGRQPQHF
cdr3_nt: TGTGCCAGTAGTATCGTGGGGACAGGGAGGCAGCCCCAGCATTTT

v_call: TRBV7-8
j_call: TRBJ2-3
d_call: TRBD2
clone_size: .
cdr3_aa: CASSPSGGAADTQYF
cdr3_nt: TGTGCCAGCAGTCCCAGCGGGGGGGCGGCAGATACGCAGTATTTT

v_call: TRBV15
j_call: TRBJ2-4
d_call: .
clone_size: .
cdr3_aa: CATSRALDENIQYF
cdr3_nt: TGTGCCACCAGCAGAGCCCTAGATGAAAACATTCAGTACTTC

v_call: TRBV19
j_call: TRBJ1-1
d_call: .
clone_size: .
cdr3_aa: CASSRGQVPEAFF
cdr3_nt: TGTGCCAGTAGTAGGGGACAAGTCCCTGAAGCTTTCTTT

v_call: TRBV6-1
j_call: TRBJ2-3
d_call: TRBD2
clone_size: .
cdr3_aa: CASSVLAGGPTDTQYF
cdr3_nt: TGTGCCAGCAGTGTACTAGCGGGGGGACCCACAGATACGCAGTATTTT

v_call: TRBV5-5
j_call: TRBJ2-5
d_call: .
clone_size: .
cdr3_aa: CASSQDLVTQYF
cdr3_nt: TGTGCCAGCAGTCAGGATTTGGTGACCCAGTACTTC

v_call: TRBV29-1
j_call: TRBJ1-3
d_call: .
clone_size: .
cdr3_aa: CSVEGQMGNTIYF
cdr3_nt: TGCAGCGTTGAAGGACAGATGGGAAACACCATATATTTT

v_call: TRBV27
j_call: TRBJ2-5
d_call: .
clone_size: .
cdr3_aa: CASSPHLGRGAPGTQYF
cdr3_nt: TGTGCCAGCAGTCCCCACCTCGGGCGGGGAGCCCCTGGGACCCAGTACTTC

v_call: TRBV6-1
j_call: TRBJ2-7
d_call: .
clone_size: .
cdr3_aa: CASSESGGGYEQYF
cdr3_nt: TGTGCCAGCAGTGAATCTGGGGGCGGGTACGAGCAGTACTTC

v_call: TRBV11-2
j_call: TRBJ2-7
d_call: TRBD1
clone_size: .
cdr3_aa: CASSLGQGAGEQYF
cdr3_nt: TGTGCCAGCAGCTTAGGCCAGGGGGCTGGGGAGCAGTACTTC

v_call: TRBV2
j_call: TRBJ1-2
d_call: .
clone_size: .
cdr3_aa: CASSEEQGPRNYGYTF
cdr3_nt: TGTGCCAGCAGTGAGGAGCAGGGTCCTAGGAACTATGGCTACACCTTC

v_call: TRBV9
j_call: TRBJ2-1
d_call: TRBD2
clone_size: .
cdr3_aa: CASSSRTAGGYNEQFF
cdr3_nt: TGTGCCAGCAGTTCCCGGACAGCGGGAGGCTACAATGAGCAGTTCTTC

v_call: TRBV27
j_call: TRBJ1-5
d_call: TRBD1
clone_size: .
cdr3_aa: CASSLTGNHQPQHF
cdr3_nt: TGTGCCAGCAGTTTGACAGGGAATCATCAGCCCCAGCATTTT

v_call: TRBV23-1
j_call: TRBJ2-5
d_call: .
clone_size: .
cdr3_aa: CASSLQVIGETQYF
cdr3_nt: TGCGCCAGCAGTCTACAGGTGATTGGGGAGACCCAGTACTTC

v_call: TRBV13
j_call: TRBJ2-7
d_call: TRBD1
clone_size: once
cdr3_aa: CASSPDRGMYEQYF
cdr3_nt: TGTGCCAGCAGCCCGGACAGGGGGATGTACGAGCAGTACTTC

v_call: TRBV5-6
j_call: TRBJ1-2
d_call: .
clone_size: .
cdr3_aa: CASSTDRLYGYTF
cdr3_nt: TGTGCCAGCAGCACAGACAGACTCTATGGCTACACCTTC

v_call: TRBV11-1
j_call: TRBJ2-2
d_call: .
clone_size: .
cdr3_aa: CASSLRFGVPGELFF
cdr3_nt: TGTGCCAGCAGCTTACGCTTTGGAGTACCCGGGGAGCTGTTTTTT

v_call: TRBV6-5
j_call: TRBJ1-2
d_call: .
clone_size: .
cdr3_aa: CASSSPPNYGYTF
cdr3_nt: TGTGCCAGCAGCTCCCCCCCTAACTATGGCTACACCTTC

v_call: TRBV19
j_call: TRBJ2-7
d_call: .
clone_size: .
cdr3_aa: CASSAEPGRTYEQYF
cdr3_nt: TGTGCCAGTAGTGCGGAACCGGGCCGGACTTACGAGCAGTACTTC

v_call: TRBV2
j_call: TRBJ2-2
d_call: .
clone_size: .
cdr3_aa: CASSESGAGELFF
cdr3_nt: TGTGCCAGCAGTGAGTCAGGGGCCGGGGAGCTGTTTTTT

v_call: TRBV7-9
j_call: TRBJ1-5
d_call: TRBD1
clone_size: .
cdr3_aa: CSSSNRTGPNQPQHF
cdr3_nt: TGTTCCAGCAGCAACCGGACAGGGCCAAATCAGCCCCAGCATTTT

v_call: TRBV6-5
j_call: TRBJ1-1
d_call: TRBD1
clone_size: .
cdr3_aa: CASRTGSSTEAFF
cdr3_nt: TGTGCCAGCAGGACAGGGTCGAGCACTGAAGCTTTCTTT

v_call: TRBV25-1
j_call: TRBJ1-2
d_call: TRBD1
clone_size: .
cdr3_aa: CASSVGQLYGYTF
cdr3_nt: TGTGCCAGCAGTGTGGGACAGCTCTATGGCTACACCTTC

v_call: TRBV9
j_call: TRBJ2-7
d_call: TRBD2
clone_size: .
cdr3_aa: CASSPREEREYEQYF
cdr3_nt: TGTGCCAGCAGCCCCCGGGAGGAGCGGGAGTATGAGCAGTACTTC

v_call: TRBV7-9
j_call: TRBJ1-4
d_call: .
clone_size: .
cdr3_aa: CASSFGGTNEKLFF
cdr3_nt: TGTGCCAGCAGCTTCGGGGGAACTAATGAAAAACTGTTTTTT

v_call: TRBV5-6
j_call: TRBJ1-1
d_call: .
clone_size: few
cdr3_aa: CASIGWTEKRGAFF
cdr3_nt: TGTGCCAGCATCGGGTGGACAGAGAAACGGGGAGCTTTCTTT

v_call: TRBV12-5
j_call: TRBJ2-3
d_call: .
clone_size: .
cdr3_aa: CASGFTGTTDTQYF
cdr3_nt: TGTGCTAGTGGTTTCACAGGGACCACAGATACGCAGTATTTT

v_call: TRBV2
j_call: TRBJ2-5
d_call: TRBD2
clone_size: .
cdr3_aa: CASVSGGAETQYF
cdr3_nt: TGTGCCAGCGTTAGCGGGGGGGCCGAGACCCAGTACTTC

v_call: TRBV11-2
j_call: TRBJ1-2
d_call: .
clone_size: .
cdr3_aa: CASRLDGTYGYTF
cdr3_nt: TGTGCCAGCAGGCTAGACGGAACCTATGGCTACACCTTC

v_call: TRBV28
j_call: TRBJ1-5
d_call: .
clone_size: few
cdr3_aa: CASITYLGGAGVSQPQHF
cdr3_nt: TGTGCCAGCATCACCTACCTGGGCGGGGCGGGGGTAAGCCAGCCCCAGCATTTT

v_call: TRBV19
j_call: TRBJ2-5
d_call: .
clone_size: .
cdr3_aa: CASSIAPLETQYF
cdr3_nt: TGTGCCAGTAGTATAGCCCCACTTGAGACCCAGTACTTC

v_call: TRBV10-1
j_call: TRBJ2-7
d_call: .
clone_size: .
cdr3_aa: CASSEVQGSSYEQYF
cdr3_nt: TGCGCCAGCAGTGAAGTTCAGGGGTCCTCCTACGAGCAGTACTTC

v_call: TRBV9
j_call: TRBJ2-2
d_call: TRBD2
clone_size: .
cdr3_aa: CASRGGLAFTGELFF
cdr3_nt: TGTGCCAGCCGTGGGGGACTAGCGTTTACCGGGGAGCTGTTTTTT

v_call: TRBV5-5
j_call: TRBJ2-2
d_call: TRBD1
clone_size: once
cdr3_aa: CASSGTDFPTGELFF
cdr3_nt: TGTGCCAGCAGCGGGACAGATTTCCCCACCGGGGAGCTGTTTTTT

v_call: TRBV29-1
j_call: TRBJ1-5
d_call: .
clone_size: .
cdr3_aa: CSVQGSNQPQHF
cdr3_nt: TGCAGCGTACAGGGTAGCAATCAGCCCCAGCATTTT

v_call: TRBV5-6
j_call: TRBJ2-1
d_call: .
clone_size: .
cdr3_aa: CASSLSDNEQFF
cdr3_nt: TGTGCCAGCAGCTTGTCGGACAATGAGCAGTTCTTC

v_call: TRBV5-1
j_call: TRBJ1-6
d_call: .
clone_size: .
cdr3_aa: CASSLEQSGLNSPLHF
cdr3_nt: TGCGCCAGCAGCTTGGAACAGTCGGGACTTAATTCACCCCTCCACTTT

v_call: TRBV11-2
j_call: TRBJ2-7
d_call: .
clone_size: .
cdr3_aa: CASSLGSGLYEQYF
cdr3_nt: TGTGCCAGCAGCTTAGGGTCAGGTCTGTACGAGCAGTACTTC

v_call: TRBV7-9
j_call: TRBJ2-3
d_call: TRBD2
clone_size: .
cdr3_aa: CASSFTQISGLDQYF
cdr3_nt: TGTGCCAGCAGCTTTACACAAATTTCGGGACTAGATCAGTATTTT

v_call: TRBV9
j_call: TRBJ2-1
d_call: TRBD1
clone_size: .
cdr3_aa: CASSVSPRDRPTDEQFF
cdr3_nt: TGTGCCAGCAGCGTAAGCCCCCGGGACAGACCTACGGATGAGCAGTTCTTC

v_call: TRBV4-1
j_call: TRBJ1-1
d_call: .
clone_size: .
cdr3_aa: CASSQKLGGTNMNTEAFF
cdr3_nt: TGCGCCAGCAGCCAAAAGCTAGGTGGGACTAATATGAACACTGAAGCTTTCTTT

v_call: TRBV2
j_call: TRBJ2-1
d_call: TRBD2
clone_size: .
cdr3_aa: CASSRGTSGGAGNEQFF
cdr3_nt: TGTGCCAGCAGCCGTGGGACTAGCGGGGGGGCGGGCAATGAGCAGTTCTTC

v_call: TRBV2
j_call: TRBJ2-4
d_call: TRBD2
clone_size: .
cdr3_aa: CASRGGLAGGQTIQYF
cdr3_nt: TGTGCCAGCAGAGGCGGACTAGCGGGAGGGCAAACTATTCAGTACTTC

v_call: TRBV6-1
j_call: TRBJ1-5
d_call: TRBD1
clone_size: .
cdr3_aa: CASRVQGAGNQPQHF
cdr3_nt: TGTGCCAGCAGGGTACAGGGGGCTGGCAATCAGCCCCAGCATTTT